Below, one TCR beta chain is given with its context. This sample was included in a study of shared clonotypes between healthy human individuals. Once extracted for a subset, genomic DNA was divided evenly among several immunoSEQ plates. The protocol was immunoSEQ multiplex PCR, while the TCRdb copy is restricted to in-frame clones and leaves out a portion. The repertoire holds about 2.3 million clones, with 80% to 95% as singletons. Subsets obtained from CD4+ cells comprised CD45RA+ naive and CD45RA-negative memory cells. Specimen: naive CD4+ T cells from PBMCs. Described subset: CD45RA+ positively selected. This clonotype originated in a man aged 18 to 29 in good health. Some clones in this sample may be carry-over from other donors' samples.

The CDR3 DNA sequence: TGTGCCTCGTGGAGGTACGACAACTATGGCTACACCTTC. Translated, it gives CASWRYDNYGYTF. This chain joins TRBV19 and TRBJ1-2; D is ambiguous. Trimming removed 11 bases at V and 2 bases at J, with 15 bases between. This CDR3 comprises 13 residues. Germline-derived CDR1 and CDR2 are LNHDA and SQIVND (reference sequence).